The 2 T cell receptor beta chains presented below share a single source sample, sequenced in a study of blood T cell repertoires in COVID-19. Profiled with immunoSEQ multiplex PCR; TCRdb holds only in-frame clones, not every one. This table holds around 480,000 clones, about nine tenths found once. Sequencing input: PBMCs or T cells enriched from blood (not recorded which). The receptors were sampled from a woman aged 18-29 years who had recovered from COVID-19.

V and J are TRBV7-3 and TRBJ1-1; D gene unclear. Trimming shortened V by 0 bases and J by 4 bases, and 6 bases separated the two germline ends. The CDR3 length is 13 residues. Germline assignment: CDR1 SGHTA and CDR2 FQGTGA. Written as DNA, the CDR3 is TGTGCCAGCAGCTTAACCCCCGGCACTGAAGCTTTCTTT. This gives the protein CASSLTPGTEAFF.

The chain carries TRBV28 and TRBJ1-1, with 8 bases fitting TRBD1. The CDR3 is 13 amino acids. V shed 8 bases, J shed 5 bases, and the junction held 7 bases outside the gene matches. The germline gives CDR1 MDHEN, CDR2 SYDVKM. The CDR3 is CASLTGGWTEAFF. DNA of the CDR3: TGTGCCAGCCTTACAGGGGGGTGGACTGAAGCTTTCTTT.